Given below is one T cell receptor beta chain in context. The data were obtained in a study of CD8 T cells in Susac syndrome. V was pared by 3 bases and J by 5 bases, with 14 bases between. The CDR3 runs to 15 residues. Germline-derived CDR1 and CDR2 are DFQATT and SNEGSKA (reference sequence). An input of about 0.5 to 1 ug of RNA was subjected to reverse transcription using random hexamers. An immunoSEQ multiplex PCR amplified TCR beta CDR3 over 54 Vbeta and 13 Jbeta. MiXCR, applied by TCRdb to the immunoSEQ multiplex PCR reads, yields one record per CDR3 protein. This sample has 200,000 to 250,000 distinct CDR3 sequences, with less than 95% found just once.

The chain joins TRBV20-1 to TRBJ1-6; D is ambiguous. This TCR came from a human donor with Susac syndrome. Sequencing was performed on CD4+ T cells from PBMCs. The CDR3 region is CSARGRREDNSPLHF. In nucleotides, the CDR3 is TGCAGTGCTAGGGGCCGGAGGGAGGATAATTCACCCCTCCACTTT.